A selection of T cell receptor beta chains follows, all from one sample in a study of cytomegalovirus exposure and HLA in healthy donors. Here immunoSEQ multiplex PCR was the method, and the copy in TCRdb shows in-frame clones only, minus some. Here the sample spans 110,000 to 150,000 clones, roughly three quarters being singletons. Sequenced input: PBMCs. Receptors originate from a woman in her thirties or forties in good health and CMV-seronegative. Each CDR3 is given with its conserved first and last residue. The D gene is left open where the match is weak. For some rows the clone size is stated as once, few or many, or as a class when expanded; others skip it.

j_call	v_call	clone_size	d_call	cdr3_nt	cdr3_aa
TRBJ1-2	TRBV10-3	-	-	TGTGCCATCAGTGAGTCGGTTTCTTTGGCAGGGATAGGCTACACCTTC	CAISESVSLAGIGYTF
TRBJ1-6	TRBV19	-	-	TGTGCCAGTAGTAAGGCAGGAAGCTCCTATAATTCACCCCTCCACTTT	CASSKAGSSYNSPLHF
TRBJ2-3	TRBV4-2	-	-	TGTGCCAGCAGACAGGACCTCGGGGGAGGTACGCAGTATTTT	CASRQDLGGGTQYF
TRBJ1-2	TRBV6-1	few	-	TGTGCCAGCAGTGAAGGGTTCCTAGGAGGCTACACCTTC	CASSEGFLGGYTF
TRBJ1-6	TRBV6-5	-	-	TGTGCCACACACAGGGTTATTGGTTCACCCCTCCACTTT	CATHRVIGSPLHF
TRBJ1-6	TRBV11-2	-	-	TGTGCCAGCAGCTTCACAGGGCAAAATTCACCCCTCCACTTT	CASSFTGQNSPLHF
TRBJ2-7	TRBV7-2	few	TRBD1	TGTGCCAGCAGTATAACAGGGGGATCGGGCGAGCAGTACTTC	CASSITGGSGEQYF
TRBJ2-1	TRBV18	-	TRBD1	TGTGCCAGCTCACCAACTCGGACAGGGGTTTCCTACAATGAGCAGTTCTTC	CASSPTRTGVSYNEQFF
TRBJ2-1	TRBV19	-	TRBD2	TGTGCCAGTAGTCGGGGGGGACGGTCCCTTTACAATGAGCAGTTCTTC	CASSRGGRSLYNEQFF
TRBJ2-1	TRBV9	-	-	TGTGCCAGCAGCGTAGAGGGGTGGGGCCGAAATGAGCAGTTCTTC	CASSVEGWGRNEQFF